Ten or more counts support the clone carrying this T cell receptor (beta chain). The antigen is not known. The data originate from a study of CD8 T cells in ankylosing spondylitis. Study-wide points: A TCR beta motif of eight highly homologous variants appeared characteristic of ankylosing spondylitis blood. Significant enrichment of disease-linked clones was reportedly seen in matched ankylosing spondylitis synovial fluid. Disease-linked clones displayed a CD8+ phenotype and appeared relatively rarely in peripheral blood.

Quantitative 5'-RACE with molecular barcodes produced the TCR beta libraries. TCRdb processed the 5' RACE reads anew with MiXCR; each CDR3 protein has one entry. The data contain 200,000 to 250,000 distinct CDR3 sequences, more than 9% of them singletons. Material for sequencing was blood, either unsorted or a sorted T cell fraction (not recorded which). This receptor was identified in a male donor with ankylosing spondylitis or in good health (not recorded which).

CDR3 nucleotide sequence: TGCAGTGCTAGAGATCGGGGGGCCAACTCCTACGAGCAGTACTTC. Its protein is CSARDRGANSYEQYF. V and J are TRBV20-1 and TRBJ2-7; the D gene is possibly TRBD2 (7 bases). Germline CDR1 reads DFQATT; CDR2 reads SNEGSKA (reference sequence). Between the trimmed V and J ends, which lost 0 bases and 0 bases, there was a span of 12 bases. This CDR3 contains 15 residues.